This entry lists 25 T cell receptor beta chains sequenced from one sample in a study of blood T cell repertoires in COVID-19. Libraries were prepared by immunoSEQ multiplex PCR; TCRdb keeps only in-frame clonotypes and omits some of them. The table shows about 160,000 clones, with about 85% occurring only once. Specimen: peripheral blood. These receptors all stem from a human donor with acute or convalescent COVID-19. The donor label of this sample is uncertain.

This sequence joins TRBV14 and TRBJ1-2; D unresolved. This CDR3 is 16 amino acids long. V lost 4 bases, J lost 0 bases, and 15 bases lay in between. CDR1 and CDR2 from the germline V gene are SGHDN and FVKESK. The CDR3 coding sequence is TGTGCCAGCAGCCCGGGTGGGAGGCCCTCTAACTATGGCTACACCTTC. Protein product: CASSPGGRPSNYGYTF.

The chain carries TRBV2 and TRBJ1-1; D is ambiguous. Germline V lookup: CDR1 SNHLY, CDR2 FYNNEI. The CDR3 sequence is 15 residues long. Trimming removed 6 bases at V and 5 bases at J, with 19 bases between. CDR3 in amino acids: CASRSGPPRGTEAFF. The DNA for the CDR3 is TGTGCCAGCAGATCCGGACCGCCCCGAGGGACTGAAGCTTTCTTT.

This clone is a singleton in its sample. The chain is built from TRBV5-1 and TRBJ2-2, with D perhaps TRBD1 (6 bases). Germline CDR1 reads SGHRS; CDR2 reads YFSETQ. V was shortened by 0 bases and J by 5 bases, with 14 bases between the two germline ends. The length of the CDR3 is 16 residues. CDR3 nucleotides: TGCGCCAGCAGCTTGGAAGGCAGGGGTCGGACCGGGGAGCTGTTTTTT. Translating it yields CASSLEGRGRTGELFF.

As for this clone: Within the sample, other DNA sequences also encode this same CDR3. The chain has TRBV11-3 and TRBJ1-1; weak D call: TRBD1 (6 bases). The CDR3 runs to 14 residues. Germline V gene data show CDR1 as SGHNT and CDR2 as YENEEA. V shed 2 bases and J shed 1 base, with 8 bases lying between them. In nucleotides, the CDR3 is TGTGCCAGCAGCTTAACAGGGAGGAACACTGAAGCTTTCTTT. This encodes CASSLTGRNTEAFF.

The chain employs TRBV5-1 and TRBJ2-1, with 7 nucleotides matching TRBD2. V was clipped by 3 bases and J by 7 bases; unmatched bases: 13. There are 16 residues in the CDR3. Germline CDR1 and CDR2: SGHRS and YFSETQ. The CDR3 DNA follows: TGCGCCAGCAGCTCTACCTGGGGGAGGGGAATGAATGAGCAGTTCTTC. It codes for CASSSTWGRGMNEQFF.

The chain recombines TRBV5-4 with TRBJ2-7, with 8 bases fitting TRBD2. Germline V CDR1 and CDR2: SGHNT, YYREEE (reference sequence). This CDR3 is built from 20 residues. The trim removed 2 bases at V and 3 bases at J, leaving 22 bases unmatched. The CDR3 reads CASSFNSGALSHPHDYEQYF. In DNA form, the CDR3 reads TGTGCCAGCAGCTTCAATAGCGGGGCCCTCTCCCACCCTCACGACTACGAGCAGTACTTC.

The chain recombines TRBV29-1 with TRBJ1-3, with D perhaps matching TRBD1 (5 bases). V lost 1 base to trimming and J lost 8 bases, with 12 bases between them. CDR1 and CDR2 (germline): SQVTM, ANQGSEA. This CDR3 has 13 amino acids. The CDR3 is CSVEGRGGDTIYF. Here the CDR3 DNA reads TGCAGCGTTGAAGGACGGGGAGGGGACACCATATATTTT.

As for this clone: In the same sample, other DNA sequences code for this CDR3. J is TRBJ1-6 and V is TRBV6-5; 9 positions match TRBD1. This CDR3 contains 13 residues. CDR1 is MNHEY and CDR2 is SVGAGI in the germline V gene. V dropped 6 bases and J dropped 7; count of bases not matched to a gene: 1. DNA for the CDR3: TGTGCCAGCAGAGGACAGGGGAATTCACCCCTCCACTTT. Protein product: CASRGQGNSPLHF.

J is TRBJ1-1 and V is TRBV30; 7 positions agree with TRBD1. The CDR3 contains 17 residues. Germline CDR1 reads GTSNPN; CDR2 reads SVGIG (reference sequence). V lost 3 bases, J lost 1 base, and 14 bases stayed unmatched. The CDR3 sequence: CAWSNITPGQKNTEAFF. The CDR3 DNA is TGTGCCTGGAGCAATATTACCCCGGGACAGAAGAACACTGAAGCTTTCTTT.

The genes are TRBV28 and TRBJ1-2, with D unclear. The V gene lost 1 base and the J gene lost 0 bases, with 6 bases spanning the gap. The germline V gene encodes CDR1 MDHEN and CDR2 SYDVKM. The CDR3 spans 14 residues. The CDR3 nucleotides are TGTGCCAGCAGTTTATACAGTACTAACTATGGCTACACCTTC. Amino acids: CASSLYSTNYGYTF.

The chain employs TRBV7-9 and TRBJ1-1, with 7 bases aligning to TRBD1. The CDR3 loop spans 13 amino acids. Germline values: CDR1 SEHNR, CDR2 FQNEAQ (reference sequence). With 7 bases clipped from V and 7 bases from J, the junction kept 9 bases outside the gene matches. This CDR3 reads CASTPEGAGEAFF. For the CDR3, the DNA is TGTGCCAGCACCCCGGAGGGGGCCGGTGAAGCTTTCTTT.

In DNA, the CDR3 is TGTGCCATCGGAACCGGGACAGGGACCTCTGGGGCCAACGTCCTGACTTTC. Protein product: CAIGTGTGTSGANVLTF. This chain connects TRBV10-3 to TRBJ2-6; TRBD1 matches at 9 bases. This CDR3 has 17 residues. The germline V gene encodes CDR1 ENHRY and CDR2 SYGVKD. The ends lost 8 bases at V and 0 bases at J; junction bases unmatched: 8.

V gene TRBV10-3 combines with J gene TRBJ2-3; 8 positions agree with TRBD1. CDR1 is ENHRY and CDR2 is SYGVKD in the germline V gene. The trim removed 4 bases at V and 2 bases at J, leaving 8 bases unmatched. The CDR3 runs to 16 residues. CDR3 DNA: TGTGCCATCAGTGTCGCCCAGGGGGCATCCACAGATACGCAGTATTTT. Its protein product is CAISVAQGASTDTQYF.

J is TRBJ1-2 and V is TRBV5-4, with 10 bases lining up with TRBD1. Unmatched junction bases numbered 8, after V lost 4 bases and J lost 8 bases. The CDR3 consists of 14 residues. Germline V lookup: CDR1 SGHNT, CDR2 YYREEE (reference sequence). The CDR3 reads CASSPRDRGDGYTF. DNA of the CDR3: TGTGCCAGCAGCCCCCGGGACAGGGGCGACGGCTACACCTTC.

The J gene is TRBJ1-2, the V gene TRBV6-1; the match to TRBD1 covers 7 bases. CDR1 and CDR2 from the germline V gene are MNHNS and SASEGT. The CDR3 loop spans 15 amino acids. V was pared by 3 bases and J by 7 bases, with 11 bases of the junction left unmatched. In DNA form, the CDR3 reads TGTGCCAGCAGTGAGGCGGGACAGCCATTCCGTGGCTACACCTTC. Translated: CASSEAGQPFRGYTF.

The chain couples TRBV5-1 to TRBJ1-3; D is unclear. Germline V lookup: CDR1 SGHRS, CDR2 YFSETQ. V gave up 4 bases and J gave up 0 bases, with 11 bases separating them. The CDR3 length is 15 residues. The CDR3 nucleotides read TGCGCCAGCAGCCTCCCCTCCTCCTCTGGAAACACCATATATTTT. Its protein product is CASSLPSSSGNTIYF.

The J gene is TRBJ1-1, the V gene TRBV30, with D possibly being TRBD1 (5 bases). Germline V lookup: CDR1 GTSNPN, CDR2 SVGIG (reference sequence). The CDR3 spans 11 residues. The V end lost 0 bases, the J end lost 8 bases, and 7 bases lay between the germline ends. Here the CDR3 reads CAWSVKGEAFF. DNA of the CDR3: TGTGCCTGGAGTGTAAAGGGGGAAGCTTTCTTT.

The genes are TRBV2 and TRBJ2-2; TRBD2 might be the D (5 bases). V lost 7 bases, J lost 3 bases, and 12 bases lay in between. CDR1 SNHLY and CDR2 FYNNEI come from the germline V gene. The CDR3 extends over 14 amino acids. The CDR3 sequence is CASNRRDHTGELFF. For the CDR3, the DNA is TGTGCCAGCAACAGACGGGATCACACCGGGGAGCTGTTTTTT. The full variable domain, its missing parts supplied by reference TRBV2 and TRBJ2-2, is EPEVTQTPSHQVTQMGQEVILRCVPISNHLYFYWYRQILGQKVEFLVSFYNNEISEKSEIFDDQFSVERPDGSNFTLKIRSTKLEDSAMYFCASNRRDHTGELFFGEGSRLTVL.

The V and J genes are TRBV28 and TRBJ1-3, with D maybe TRBD1 (6 bases). The V end lost 6 bases, the J end lost 2 bases, and 14 bases lay between the germline ends. CDR3 length equals 15 residues. CDR1 and CDR2 (germline): MDHEN, SYDVKM. CDR3 in amino acids: CASSPTGTTGNTIYF. The CDR3, as DNA: TGTGCCAGCAGCCCCACAGGGACCACTGGAAACACCATATATTTT.

The V call is TRBV30, the J call TRBJ2-7; possibly TRBD1 for D (5 bases). The CDR3 is made up of 13 amino acids. The germline V and J ends were trimmed by 2 bases and 3 bases, with 11 bases remaining between them. Germline-derived CDR1 and CDR2 are GTSNPN and SVGIG (reference sequence). The CDR3 DNA reads as TGTGCCTGGAGTAGGGGCAGTCTCTACGAGCAGTACTTC. Its protein product is CAWSRGSLYEQYF.

The chain has TRBV19 and TRBJ2-4, with 7 bases identical to TRBD1. The germline V gene encodes CDR1 LNHDA and CDR2 SQIVND (reference sequence). After removal of 6 bases from V and 0 bases from J, the junction contained 20 bases not matched to a gene. The CDR3 length is 20 residues. DNA for the CDR3: TGTGCCAGTAGCTACCTGAGGGGGCGCGCGGAGAGGGGAGCCAAAAACATTCAGTACTTC. Its translation is CASSYLRGRAERGAKNIQYF.

The chain couples TRBV7-3 to TRBJ1-1; 9 bases are shared with TRBD1. Per germline, CDR1 SGHTA and CDR2 FQGTGA. The CDR3 contains 14 residues. Unmatched junction bases numbered 4, after V lost 5 bases and J lost 3 bases. This CDR3 is CASSRGQGDTEAFF. The CDR3 DNA sequence: TGTGCCAGCAGCCGGGGACAGGGCGACACTGAAGCTTTCTTT.

The gene calls are TRBV29-1 and TRBJ2-1; D is possibly TRBD2 (6 bases). The V and J ends lost 4 bases and 4 bases respectively, with 17 bases between them. CDR1 and CDR2 from the germline V gene are SQVTM and ANQGSEA. The CDR3 extends over 15 amino acids. CDR3 nucleotides: TGCAGCGTTGGTTTGATAGCGGACCTTTACAATGAGCAGTTCTTC. Amino acids: CSVGLIADLYNEQFF.

The rearrangement uses TRBV6-4 and TRBJ2-1; D might be TRBD2 (7 bases). Germline assignment: CDR1 MRHNA and CDR2 SNTAGT. V was shortened by 2 bases and J by 9 bases, with 11 bases between the two germline ends. This CDR3 is built from 13 residues. The CDR3 loop is CASSDPRGGEQFF. In nucleotides, the CDR3 is TGTGCCAGCAGTGACCCGAGGGGGGGTGAGCAGTTCTTC.

The chain carries TRBV5-5 and TRBJ2-7; the D gene is possibly TRBD1 (5 bases). Germline V CDR1 and CDR2: SGHKS, YYEKEE (reference sequence). CDR3 length: 16 residues. V lost 0 bases and J lost 2, with 15 bases in between. The CDR3 loop reads CASSLAGNKNTYEQYF. CDR3 coding DNA: TGTGCCAGCAGCTTGGCAGGGAACAAAAACACCTACGAGCAGTACTTC. The variable domain in full, completed from reference TRBV5-5 and TRBJ2-7, reads DAGVTQSPTHLIKTRGQQVTLRCSPISGHKSVSWYQQVLGQGPQFIFQYYEKEERGRGNFPDRFSARQFPNYSSELNVNALLLGDSALYLCASSLAGNKNTYEQYFGPGTRLTVT.